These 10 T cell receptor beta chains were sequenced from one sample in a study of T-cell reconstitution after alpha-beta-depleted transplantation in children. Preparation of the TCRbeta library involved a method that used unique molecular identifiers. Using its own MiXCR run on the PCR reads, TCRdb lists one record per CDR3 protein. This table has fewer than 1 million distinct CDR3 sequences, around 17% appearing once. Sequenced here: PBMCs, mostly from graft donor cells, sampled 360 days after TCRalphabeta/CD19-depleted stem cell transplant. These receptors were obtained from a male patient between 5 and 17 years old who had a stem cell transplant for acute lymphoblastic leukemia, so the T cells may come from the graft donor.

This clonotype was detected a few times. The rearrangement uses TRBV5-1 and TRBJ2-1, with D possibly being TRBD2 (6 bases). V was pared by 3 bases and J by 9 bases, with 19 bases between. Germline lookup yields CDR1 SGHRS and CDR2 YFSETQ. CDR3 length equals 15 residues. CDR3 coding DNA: TGCGCCAGCAGCTATATTCTAGCGCCCTCCGGTGAGCAGTTCTTC. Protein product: CASSYILAPSGEQFF. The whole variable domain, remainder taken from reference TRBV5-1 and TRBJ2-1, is KAGVTQTPRYLIKTRGQQVTLSCSPISGHRSVSWYQQTPGQGLQFLFEYFSETQRNKGNFPGRFSGRQFSNSRSEMNVSTLELGDSALYLCASSYILAPSGEQFFGPGTRLTVL.

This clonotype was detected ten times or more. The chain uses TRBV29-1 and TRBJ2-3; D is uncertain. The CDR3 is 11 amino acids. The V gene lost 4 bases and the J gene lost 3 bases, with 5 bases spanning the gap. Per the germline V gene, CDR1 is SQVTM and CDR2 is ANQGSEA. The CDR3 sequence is CSVGDTDTQYF. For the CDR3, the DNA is TGCAGCGTTGGTGATACAGATACGCAGTATTTT.

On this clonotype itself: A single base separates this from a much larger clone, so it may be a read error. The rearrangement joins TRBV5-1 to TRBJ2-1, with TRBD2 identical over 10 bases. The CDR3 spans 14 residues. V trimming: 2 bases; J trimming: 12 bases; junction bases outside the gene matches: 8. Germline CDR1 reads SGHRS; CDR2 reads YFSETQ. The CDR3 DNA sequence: TGCGCCAGCAGCTTACTAGCGGGAATGGATGGGCAGTTCTTC. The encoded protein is CASSLLAGMDGQFF.

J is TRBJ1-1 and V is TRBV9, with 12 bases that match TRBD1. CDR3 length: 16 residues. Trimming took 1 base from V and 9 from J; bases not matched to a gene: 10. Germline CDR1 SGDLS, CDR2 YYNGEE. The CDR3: CASSVLTGTGGAKAFF. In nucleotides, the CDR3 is TGTGCCAGCAGCGTATTAACCGGGACAGGGGGCGCAAAAGCTTTCTTT.

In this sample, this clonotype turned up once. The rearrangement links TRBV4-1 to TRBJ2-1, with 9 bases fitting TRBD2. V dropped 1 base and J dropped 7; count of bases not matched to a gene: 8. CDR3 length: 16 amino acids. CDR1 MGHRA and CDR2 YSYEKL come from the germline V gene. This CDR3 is CASSQGREGRFNEQFF. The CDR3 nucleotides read TGCGCCAGCAGCCAAGGGCGGGAGGGCCGATTTAATGAGCAGTTCTTC.

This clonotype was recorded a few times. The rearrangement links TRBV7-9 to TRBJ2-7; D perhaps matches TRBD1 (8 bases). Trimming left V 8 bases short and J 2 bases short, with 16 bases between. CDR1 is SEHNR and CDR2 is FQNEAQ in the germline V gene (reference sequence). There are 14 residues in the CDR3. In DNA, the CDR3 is TGTGCCAGCGGGAGGGACAGGTCAACCTACGAGCAGTACTTC. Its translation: CASGRDRSTYEQYF.

The CDR3 sequence: CASSPVKNGNEQYF. CDR3 DNA: TGCGCCAGCAGTCCCGTGAAGAATGGGAACGAGCAGTACTTC. The J gene is TRBJ2-7, the V gene TRBV5-1; D uncertain. Trimming stripped 5 bases from V and 5 bases from J, with 17 bases between. CDR3 length: 14 residues. Germline CDR1 and CDR2: SGHRS and YFSETQ.

CDR3 coding DNA: TGTGCCAGCAGCCGCCGCACAGGGAACACTGAAGCTTTCTTT. Amino acid sequence: CASSRRTGNTEAFF. The V gene is TRBV12-3 or TRBV12-4, the J gene TRBJ1-1; perhaps TRBD1 as D (5 bases). With 6 bases removed from V and 1 base from J, the gap between germline ends came to 12 bases. This CDR3 has 14 residues.

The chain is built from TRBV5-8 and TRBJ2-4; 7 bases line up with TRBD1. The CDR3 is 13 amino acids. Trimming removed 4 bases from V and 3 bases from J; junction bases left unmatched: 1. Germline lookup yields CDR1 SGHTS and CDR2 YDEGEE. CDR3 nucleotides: TGTGCCAGCAGCGACAGGGACAAAAACATTCAGTACTTC. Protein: CASSDRDKNIQYF.

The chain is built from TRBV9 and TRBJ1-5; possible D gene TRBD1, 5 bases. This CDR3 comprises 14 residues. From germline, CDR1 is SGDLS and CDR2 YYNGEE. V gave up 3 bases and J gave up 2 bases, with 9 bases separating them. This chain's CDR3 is CASSARDGNQPQHF. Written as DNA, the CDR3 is TGTGCCAGCAGCGCCCGGGACGGCAATCAGCCCCAGCATTTT.